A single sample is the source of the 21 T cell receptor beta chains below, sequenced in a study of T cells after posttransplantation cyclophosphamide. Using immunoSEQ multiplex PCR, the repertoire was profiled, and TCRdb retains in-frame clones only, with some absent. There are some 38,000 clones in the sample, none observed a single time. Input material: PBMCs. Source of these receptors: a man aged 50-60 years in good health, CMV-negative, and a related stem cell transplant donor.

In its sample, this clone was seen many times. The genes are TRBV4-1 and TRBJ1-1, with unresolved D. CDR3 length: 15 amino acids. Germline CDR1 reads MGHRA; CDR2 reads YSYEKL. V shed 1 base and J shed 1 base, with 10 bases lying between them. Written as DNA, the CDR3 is TGCGCCAGCAGCCAAGTCGGGGTGGGGAACACTGAAGCTTTCTTT. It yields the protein CASSQVGVGNTEAFF.

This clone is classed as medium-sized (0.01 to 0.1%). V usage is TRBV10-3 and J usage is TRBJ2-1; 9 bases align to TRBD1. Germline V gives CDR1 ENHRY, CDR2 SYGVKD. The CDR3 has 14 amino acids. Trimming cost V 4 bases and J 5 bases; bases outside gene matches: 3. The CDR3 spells CAISARTGDNEQFF. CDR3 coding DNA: TGTGCCATCAGTGCAAGGACAGGGGACAATGAGCAGTTCTTC.

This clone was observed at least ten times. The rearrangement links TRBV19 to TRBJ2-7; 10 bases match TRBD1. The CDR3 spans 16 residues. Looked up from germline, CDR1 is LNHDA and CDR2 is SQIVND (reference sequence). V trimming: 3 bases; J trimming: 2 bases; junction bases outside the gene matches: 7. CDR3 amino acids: CASSISPGQGAYEQYF. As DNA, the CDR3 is TGTGCCAGTAGTATCTCCCCCGGACAGGGGGCCTACGAGCAGTACTTC.

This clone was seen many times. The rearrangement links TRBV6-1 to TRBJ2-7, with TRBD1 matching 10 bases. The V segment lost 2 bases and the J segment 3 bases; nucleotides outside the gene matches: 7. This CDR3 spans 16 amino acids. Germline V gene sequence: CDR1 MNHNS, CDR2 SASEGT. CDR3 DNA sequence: TGTGCCAGCAGTGAAATCCCCGGGACAGGGGACTACGAGCAGTACTTC. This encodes CASSEIPGTGDYEQYF.

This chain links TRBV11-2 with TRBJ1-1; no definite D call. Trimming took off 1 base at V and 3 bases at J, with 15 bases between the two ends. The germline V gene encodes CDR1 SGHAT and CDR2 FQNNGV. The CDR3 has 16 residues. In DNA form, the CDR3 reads TGTGCCAGCAGCTTAGGGGCGGGGAGAATTTACACTGAAGCTTTCTTT. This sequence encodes CASSLGAGRIYTEAFF. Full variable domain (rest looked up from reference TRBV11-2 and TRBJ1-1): EAGVAQSPRYKIIEKRQSVAFWCNPISGHATLYWYQQILGQGPKLLIQFQNNGVVDDSQLPKDRFSAERLKGVDSTLKIQPAKLEDSAVYLCASSLGAGRIYTEAFFGQGTRLTVV.

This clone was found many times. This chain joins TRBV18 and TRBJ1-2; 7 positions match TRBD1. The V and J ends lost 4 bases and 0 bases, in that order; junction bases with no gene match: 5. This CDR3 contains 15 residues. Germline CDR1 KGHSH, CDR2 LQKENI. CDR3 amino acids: CASSRGTVANYGYTF. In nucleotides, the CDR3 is TGTGCCAGCTCACGGGGGACAGTAGCTAACTATGGCTACACCTTC.

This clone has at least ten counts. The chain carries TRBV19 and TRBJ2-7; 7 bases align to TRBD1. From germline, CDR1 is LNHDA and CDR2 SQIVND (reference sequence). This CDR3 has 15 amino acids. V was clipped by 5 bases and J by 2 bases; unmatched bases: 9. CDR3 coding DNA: TGTGCCAGTAGTGAAGACAGGGTAACAACCTACGAGCAGTACTTC. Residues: CASSEDRVTTYEQYF.

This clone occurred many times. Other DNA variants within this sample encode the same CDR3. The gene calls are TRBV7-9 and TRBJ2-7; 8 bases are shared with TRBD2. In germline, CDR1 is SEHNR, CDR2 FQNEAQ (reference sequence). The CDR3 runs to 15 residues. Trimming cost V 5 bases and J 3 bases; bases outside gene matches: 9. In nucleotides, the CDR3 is TGTGCCAGCAGCGGCCCGACTAGCGCACTCTACGAGCAGTACTTC. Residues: CASSGPTSALYEQYF.

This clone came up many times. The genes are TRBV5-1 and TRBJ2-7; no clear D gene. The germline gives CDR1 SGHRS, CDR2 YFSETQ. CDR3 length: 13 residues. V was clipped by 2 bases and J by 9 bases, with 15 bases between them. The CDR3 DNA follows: TGCGCCAGCAGCTTTCCGCAGGAAAATACGCAGTACTTC. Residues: CASSFPQENTQYF.

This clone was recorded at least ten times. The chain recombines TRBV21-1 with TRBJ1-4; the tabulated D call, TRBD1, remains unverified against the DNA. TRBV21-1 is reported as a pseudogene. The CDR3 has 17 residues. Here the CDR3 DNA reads TGTGCCAGCAGCAACATATGGACAGAGACGATAAATGAAAAACTGTTTTTT. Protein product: CASSNIWTETINEKLFF.

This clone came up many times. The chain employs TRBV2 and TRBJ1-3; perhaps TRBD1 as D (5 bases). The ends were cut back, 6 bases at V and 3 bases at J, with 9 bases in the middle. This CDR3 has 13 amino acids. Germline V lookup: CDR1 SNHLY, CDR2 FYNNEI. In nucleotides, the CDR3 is TGTGCCAGCAGACAGGAGCTTGGAAACACCATATATTTT. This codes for CASRQELGNTIYF.

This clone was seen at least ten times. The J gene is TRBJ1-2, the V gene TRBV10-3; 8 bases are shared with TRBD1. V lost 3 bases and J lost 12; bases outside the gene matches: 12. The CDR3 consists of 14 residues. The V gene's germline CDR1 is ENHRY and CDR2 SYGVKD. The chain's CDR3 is CAISDPDRERTNTF. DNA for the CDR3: TGTGCCATCAGTGACCCGGACAGGGAGAGAACGAACACCTTC.

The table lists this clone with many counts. For the CDR3, the DNA is TGCGCCAGCAGCTTGGCCAGGGGCCCCCTGGGCTATGGCTACACCTTC. Protein sequence: CASSLARGPLGYGYTF. This chain connects TRBV5-1 to TRBJ1-2, with TRBD1 as a possible D gene (6 bases). The V end was cut by 0 bases, the J end by 4 bases, with 16 bases between. This CDR3 has 16 residues. Germline V lookup: CDR1 SGHRS, CDR2 YFSETQ.

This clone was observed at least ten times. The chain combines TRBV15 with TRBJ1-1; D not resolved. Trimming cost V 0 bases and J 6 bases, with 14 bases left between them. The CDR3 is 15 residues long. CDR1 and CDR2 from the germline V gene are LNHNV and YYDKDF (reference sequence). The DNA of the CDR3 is TGTGCCACCAGCAGAGATAGCGGGGATTACGCTGAAGCTTTCTTT. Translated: CATSRDSGDYAEAFF.

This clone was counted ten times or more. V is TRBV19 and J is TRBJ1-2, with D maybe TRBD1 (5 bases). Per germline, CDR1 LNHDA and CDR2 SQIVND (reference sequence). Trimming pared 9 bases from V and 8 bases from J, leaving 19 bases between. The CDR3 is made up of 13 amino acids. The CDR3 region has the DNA TGTGCCAGCGCCCAAGGGGCGCGGGGAGGCTACACCTTC. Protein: CASAQGARGGYTF.

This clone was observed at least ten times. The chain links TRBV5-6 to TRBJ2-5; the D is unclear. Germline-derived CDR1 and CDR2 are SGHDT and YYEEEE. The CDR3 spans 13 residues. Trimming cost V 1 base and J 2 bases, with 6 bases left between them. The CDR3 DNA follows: TGTGCCAGCAGCTTGTTCAGACAAGAGACCCAGTACTTC. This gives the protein CASSLFRQETQYF.

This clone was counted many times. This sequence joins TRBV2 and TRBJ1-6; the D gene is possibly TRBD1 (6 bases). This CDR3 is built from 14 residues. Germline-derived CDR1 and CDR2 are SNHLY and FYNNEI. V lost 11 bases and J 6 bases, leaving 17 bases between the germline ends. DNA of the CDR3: TGTGCCGAGGGGGGGCCGGAAAGTAATTCACCCCTCCACTTT. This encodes CAEGGPESNSPLHF.

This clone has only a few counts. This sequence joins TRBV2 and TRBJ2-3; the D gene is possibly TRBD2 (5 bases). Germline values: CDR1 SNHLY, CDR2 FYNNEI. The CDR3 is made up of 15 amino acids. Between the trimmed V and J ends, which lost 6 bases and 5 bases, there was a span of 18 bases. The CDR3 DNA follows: TGTGCCAGCAGCCATCGCGGTTTGACTAAAGATACGCAGTATTTT. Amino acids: CASSHRGLTKDTQYF.

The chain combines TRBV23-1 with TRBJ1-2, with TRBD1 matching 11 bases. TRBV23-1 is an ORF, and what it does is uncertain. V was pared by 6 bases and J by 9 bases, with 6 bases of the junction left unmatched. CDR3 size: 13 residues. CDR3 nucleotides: TGCGCCAGCAGAGGGACAGGGGGTTGCAGCTACACCTTC. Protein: CASRGTGGCSYTF.

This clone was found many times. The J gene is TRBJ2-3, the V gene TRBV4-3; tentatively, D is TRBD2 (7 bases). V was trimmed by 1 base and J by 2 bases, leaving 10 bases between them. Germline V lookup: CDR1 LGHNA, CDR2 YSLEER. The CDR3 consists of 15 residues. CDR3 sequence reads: CASSQAGGNTDTQYF. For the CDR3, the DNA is TGCGCCAGCAGCCAAGCGGGGGGCAACACAGATACGCAGTATTTT.

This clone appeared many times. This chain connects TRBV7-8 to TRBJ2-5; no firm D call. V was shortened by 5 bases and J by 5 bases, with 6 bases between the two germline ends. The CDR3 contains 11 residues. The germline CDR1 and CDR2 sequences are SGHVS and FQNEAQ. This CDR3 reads CASSPRETQYF. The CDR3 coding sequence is TGTGCCAGCAGCCCCCGGGAGACCCAGTACTTC.